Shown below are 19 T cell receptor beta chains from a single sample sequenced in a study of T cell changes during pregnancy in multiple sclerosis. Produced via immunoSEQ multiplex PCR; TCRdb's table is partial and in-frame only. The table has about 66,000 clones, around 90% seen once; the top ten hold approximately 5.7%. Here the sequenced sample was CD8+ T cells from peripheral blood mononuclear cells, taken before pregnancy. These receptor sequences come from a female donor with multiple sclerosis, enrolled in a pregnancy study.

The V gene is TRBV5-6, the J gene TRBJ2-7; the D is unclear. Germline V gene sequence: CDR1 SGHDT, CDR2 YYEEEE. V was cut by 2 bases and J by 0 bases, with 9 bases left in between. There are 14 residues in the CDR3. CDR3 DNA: TGTGCCAGCAGCTTATTAGCAGACTCCTACGAGCAGTACTTC. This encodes CASSLLADSYEQYF.

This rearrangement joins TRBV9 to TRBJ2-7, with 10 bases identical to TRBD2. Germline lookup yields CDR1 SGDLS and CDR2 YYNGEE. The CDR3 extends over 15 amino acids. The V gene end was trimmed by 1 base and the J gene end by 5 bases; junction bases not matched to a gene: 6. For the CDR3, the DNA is TGTGCCAGCAGCGTAACCCTAGCGGGGGTCGACGAGCAGTACTTC. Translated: CASSVTLAGVDEQYF.

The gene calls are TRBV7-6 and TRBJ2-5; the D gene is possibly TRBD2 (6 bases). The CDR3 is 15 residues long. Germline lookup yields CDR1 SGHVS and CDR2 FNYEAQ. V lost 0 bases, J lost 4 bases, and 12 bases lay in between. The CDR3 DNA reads TGTGCCAGCAGCTTAGCGCCCGGGGGAGGAGAGACCCAGTACTTC. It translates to CASSLAPGGGETQYF.

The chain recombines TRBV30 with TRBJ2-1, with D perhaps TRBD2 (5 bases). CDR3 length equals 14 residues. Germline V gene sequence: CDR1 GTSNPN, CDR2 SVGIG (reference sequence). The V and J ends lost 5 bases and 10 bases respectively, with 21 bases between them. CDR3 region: CAWCEAGRGEEQFF. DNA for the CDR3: TGTGCCTGGTGCGAGGCGGGCCGTGGAGAGGAGCAGTTCTTC.

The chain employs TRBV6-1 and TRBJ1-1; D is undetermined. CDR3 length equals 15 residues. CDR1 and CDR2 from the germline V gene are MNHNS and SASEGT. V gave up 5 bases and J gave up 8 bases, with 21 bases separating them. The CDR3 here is CASSIAGIWGTEAFF. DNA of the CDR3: TGTGCCAGCAGTATCGCCGGGATCTGGGGTACGGAAGCTTTCTTT.

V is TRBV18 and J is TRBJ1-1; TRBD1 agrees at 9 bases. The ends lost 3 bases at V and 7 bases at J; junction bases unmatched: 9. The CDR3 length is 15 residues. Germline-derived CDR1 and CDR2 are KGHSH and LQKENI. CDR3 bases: TGTGCCAGCTCACCCCGGGACAGGGAACAACTTGAAGCTTTCTTT. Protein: CASSPRDREQLEAFF.

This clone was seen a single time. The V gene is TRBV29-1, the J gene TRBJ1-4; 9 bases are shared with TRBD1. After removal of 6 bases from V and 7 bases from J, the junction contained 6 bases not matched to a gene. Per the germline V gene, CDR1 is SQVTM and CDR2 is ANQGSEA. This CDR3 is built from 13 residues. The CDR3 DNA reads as TGCAGCGTCTTGGGACAGGGCGGTGAAAAACTGTTTTTT. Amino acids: CSVLGQGGEKLFF. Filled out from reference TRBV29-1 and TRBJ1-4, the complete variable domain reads SAVISQKPSRDICQRGTSLTIQCQVDSQVTMMFWYRQQPGQSLTLIATANQGSEATYESGFVIDKFPISRPNLTFSTLTVSNMSPEDSSIYLCSVLGQGGEKLFFGSGTQLSVL.

The CDR3 sequence is CASSRGQGRNIQYF. The CDR3 bases are TGTGCCAGCAGCCGGGGACAGGGGAGGAACATTCAGTACTTC. The genes are TRBV14 and TRBJ2-4; TRBD1 matches 10 bases. In germline, CDR1 is SGHDN, CDR2 FVKESK. CDR3 length: 14 residues. Germline trimming cut 4 bases from V and 7 bases from J; bases unmatched to any gene: 4.

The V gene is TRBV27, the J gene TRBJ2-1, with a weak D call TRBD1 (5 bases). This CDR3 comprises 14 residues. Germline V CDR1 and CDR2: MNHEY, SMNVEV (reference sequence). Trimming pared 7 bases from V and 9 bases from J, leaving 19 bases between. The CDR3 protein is CASTPLVGAGEQFF. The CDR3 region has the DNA TGTGCCAGCACCCCGTTGGTTGGGGCCGGTGAGCAGTTCTTC.

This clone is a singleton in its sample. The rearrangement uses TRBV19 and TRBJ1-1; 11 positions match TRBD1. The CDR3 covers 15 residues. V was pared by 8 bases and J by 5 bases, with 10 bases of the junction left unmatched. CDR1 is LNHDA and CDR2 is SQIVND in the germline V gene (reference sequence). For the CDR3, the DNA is TGTGCCAGTTTGACCGGGACAGGGGGATATACTGAAGCTTTCTTT. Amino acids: CASLTGTGGYTEAFF. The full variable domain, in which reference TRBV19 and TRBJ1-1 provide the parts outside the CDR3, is DGGITQSPKYLFRKEGQNVTLSCEQNLNHDAMYWYRQDPGQGLRLIYYSQIVNDFQKGDIAEGYSVSREKKESFPLTVTSAQKNPTAFYLCASLTGTGGYTEAFFGQGTRLTVV.

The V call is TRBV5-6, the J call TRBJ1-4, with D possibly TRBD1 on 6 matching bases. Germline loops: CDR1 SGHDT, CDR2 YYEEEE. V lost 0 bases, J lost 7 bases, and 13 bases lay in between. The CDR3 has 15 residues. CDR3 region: CASSLAAGAAEKLFF. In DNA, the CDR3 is TGTGCCAGCAGCTTGGCGGCAGGGGCGGCTGAAAAACTGTTTTTT.

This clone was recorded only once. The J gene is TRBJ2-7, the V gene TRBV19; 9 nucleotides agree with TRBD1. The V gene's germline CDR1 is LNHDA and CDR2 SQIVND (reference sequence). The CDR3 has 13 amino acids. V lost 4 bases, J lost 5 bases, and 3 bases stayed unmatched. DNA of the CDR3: TGTGCCAGTAGTACCTGGACAGGGGACGAGCAGTACTTC. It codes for CASSTWTGDEQYF.

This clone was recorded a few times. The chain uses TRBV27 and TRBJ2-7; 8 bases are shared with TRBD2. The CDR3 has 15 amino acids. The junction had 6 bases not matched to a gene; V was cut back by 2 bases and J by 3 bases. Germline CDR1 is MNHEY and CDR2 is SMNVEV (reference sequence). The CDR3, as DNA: TGTGCCAGCAGTTTAAGGGGACTAGGATTCTACGAGCAGTACTTC. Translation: CASSLRGLGFYEQYF.

CDR3 region: CASSPRLVSSTDTQYF. The CDR3 DNA follows: TGTGCCAGCAGCCCCAGACTAGTCTCTAGCACAGATACGCAGTATTTT. The chain recombines TRBV9 with TRBJ2-3, with D perhaps matching TRBD2 (6 bases). This CDR3 region has 16 residues. The V gene's germline CDR1 is SGDLS and CDR2 YYNGEE. Trimming removed 4 bases at V and 0 bases at J, with 15 bases between.

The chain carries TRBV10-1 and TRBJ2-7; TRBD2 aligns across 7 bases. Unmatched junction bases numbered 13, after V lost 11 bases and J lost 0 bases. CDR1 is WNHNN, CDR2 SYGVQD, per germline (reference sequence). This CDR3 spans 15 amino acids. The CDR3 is CASSGGRNFSYEQYF. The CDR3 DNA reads TGCGCCTCCTCGGGGGGACGAAACTTCTCCTACGAGCAGTACTTC.

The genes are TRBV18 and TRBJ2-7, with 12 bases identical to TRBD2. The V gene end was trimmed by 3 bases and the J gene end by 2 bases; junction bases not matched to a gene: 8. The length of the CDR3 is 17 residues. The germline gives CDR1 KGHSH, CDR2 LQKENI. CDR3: CASSPQNLAGGPYEQYF. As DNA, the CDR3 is TGTGCCAGCTCACCTCAAAACCTAGCGGGGGGGCCCTACGAGCAGTACTTC.

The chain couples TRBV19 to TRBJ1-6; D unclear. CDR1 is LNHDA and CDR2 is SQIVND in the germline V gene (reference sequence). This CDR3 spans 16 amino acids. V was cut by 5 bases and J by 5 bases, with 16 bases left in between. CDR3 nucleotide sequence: TGTGCCAGTAGTCCCCTCGGGGAAATCGATAATTCACCCCTCCACTTT. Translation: CASSPLGEIDNSPLHF.

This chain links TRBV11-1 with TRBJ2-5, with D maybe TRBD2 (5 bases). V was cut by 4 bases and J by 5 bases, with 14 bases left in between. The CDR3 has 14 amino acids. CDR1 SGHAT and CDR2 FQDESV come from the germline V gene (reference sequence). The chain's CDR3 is CASSSGSGLETQYF. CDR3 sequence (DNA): TGTGCCAGCAGCTCGGGGTCTGGTCTGGAGACCCAGTACTTC.

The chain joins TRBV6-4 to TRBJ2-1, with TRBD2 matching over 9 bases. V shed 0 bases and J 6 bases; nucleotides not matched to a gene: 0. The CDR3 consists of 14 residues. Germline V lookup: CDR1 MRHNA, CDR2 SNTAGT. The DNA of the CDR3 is TGTGCCAGCAGTGACTCTAGCGGGGGCAATGAGCAGTTCTTC. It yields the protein CASSDSSGGNEQFF.